The 25 T cell receptor beta chains below all came from one sample that was sequenced in a study of blood T cell repertoires in COVID-19. Sequencing used immunoSEQ multiplex PCR; TCRdb keeps in-frame clones, though not all of them. The data show approximately 240,000 clones, approximately 81% seen once. The sequenced material came from peripheral blood. The receptors here all came from a middle-aged man who had recovered from COVID-19.

The chain uses TRBV28 and TRBJ2-3, with 7 bases matching TRBD1. Losses at the gene ends were 8 bases for V and 5 bases for J; bases not matched to a gene: 10. CDR1 MDHEN and CDR2 SYDVKM come from the germline V gene. This CDR3 has 14 residues. Here the CDR3 reads CASLGTAGGDTQYF. The DNA for the CDR3 is TGTGCCAGCCTAGGGACAGCTGGGGGAGATACGCAGTATTTT. The full variable domain, in which reference TRBV28 and TRBJ2-3 provide the parts outside the CDR3, is DVKVTQSSRYLVKRTGEKVFLECVQDMDHENMFWYRQDPGLGLRLIYFSYDVKMKEKGDIPEGYSVSREKKERFSLILESASTNQTSMYLCASLGTAGGDTQYFGPGTRLTVL.

This sequence joins TRBV28 and TRBJ1-6; the D is unclear. This CDR3 is built from 14 residues. The germline V gene encodes CDR1 MDHEN and CDR2 SYDVKM. Trimming shortened V by 0 bases and J by 10 bases, and 10 bases separated the two germline ends. CDR3 region: CASSLWRSESPLHF. The DNA of the CDR3 is TGTGCCAGCAGTTTATGGAGGTCTGAGTCACCCCTCCACTTT.

The J gene is TRBJ1-2, the V gene TRBV20-1; 9 nucleotides line up with TRBD1. The CDR3 totals 14 residues. V shed 3 bases, J shed 3 bases, and the junction held 5 bases outside the gene matches. Germline V CDR1 and CDR2: DFQATT, SNEGSKA (reference sequence). Written as DNA, the CDR3 is TGCAGTGCTAGTTACGGACAGGGGCACTATGGCTACACCTTC. Translating it yields CSASYGQGHYGYTF.

The V call is TRBV9, the J call TRBJ1-5; 7 nucleotides align to TRBD1. V trimming: 3 bases; J trimming: 3 bases; junction bases outside the gene matches: 3. The length of the CDR3 is 14 residues. CDR1 and CDR2 from the germline V gene are SGDLS and YYNGEE. CDR3 sequence (DNA): TGTGCCAGCAGCGCCAGGGGGACCAATCAGCCCCAGCATTTT. Translated: CASSARGTNQPQHF.

This chain links TRBV6-6 with TRBJ2-2, with 10 bases identical to TRBD2. The CDR3 spans 14 residues. J lost 6 bases, V lost 7 bases, and 5 bases had no gene match. Per the germline V gene, CDR1 is MNHNY and CDR2 is SVGAGI (reference sequence). The CDR3 DNA reads as TGTGCCAGCAACCTAGCGGGAGCCCCCGGGGAGCTGTTTTTT. This sequence encodes CASNLAGAPGELFF.

This CDR3 reads CASSSSGGLGTDTQYF. CDR3 coding DNA: TGCGCCAGCAGCTCTAGCGGGGGATTGGGGACAGATACGCAGTATTTT. The V call is TRBV5-1, the J call TRBJ2-3; TRBD2 matches 10 bases. CDR1 SGHRS and CDR2 YFSETQ come from the germline V gene. This CDR3 comprises 16 residues. The J segment lost 3 bases and the V segment lost 3 bases, leaving 7 bases of the junction unmatched.

About this clone itself: Other DNA sequences within the sample encode an identical CDR3. This chain joins TRBV28 and TRBJ1-2, with TRBD1 matching over 9 bases. The germline gives CDR1 MDHEN, CDR2 SYDVKM. V shed 3 bases and J 5 bases; nucleotides not matched to a gene: 1. This CDR3 comprises 13 residues. The CDR3 bases are TGTGCCAGCAGTTTCGGACAGGGGTATGGCTACACCTTC. Translation gives CASSFGQGYGYTF.

The CDR3 region is CASSPGSDTQYF. CDR3 DNA sequence: TGTGCCAGCAGTCCAGGATCAGATACGCAGTATTTT. The genes are TRBV12-3 or TRBV12-4 and TRBJ2-3; D call uncertain. The CDR3 is made up of 12 amino acids. Trimming pared 5 bases from V and 4 bases from J, leaving 7 bases between.

The gene calls are TRBV7-7 and TRBJ2-7; D possibly corresponds to TRBD2 (7 bases). The CDR3 is 13 amino acids. The V and J ends lost 2 bases and 7 bases respectively, with 12 bases between them. CDR1 is SSHAT, CDR2 FNYEAQ, per germline (reference sequence). As DNA, the CDR3 is TGTGCCAGCAGCTTATACGGGGGGCAAGAGCAGTACTTC. Translated: CASSLYGGQEQYF.

This rearrangement joins TRBV19 to TRBJ1-2; 10 nucleotides line up with TRBD1. This CDR3 is built from 15 residues. V lost 9 bases and J lost 1; bases outside the gene matches: 8. Germline V gene sequence: CDR1 LNHDA, CDR2 SQIVND (reference sequence). Here the CDR3 reads CASRTGTGVNYGYTF. In DNA, the CDR3 is TGTGCCAGCAGAACCGGGACAGGGGTTAACTATGGCTACACCTTC.

This sequence joins TRBV5-1 and TRBJ2-6; 7 bases align to TRBD1. The CDR3 has 17 residues. The germline CDR1 and CDR2 sequences are SGHRS and YFSETQ. With 3 bases clipped from V and 0 bases from J, the junction kept 6 bases outside the gene matches. In DNA, the CDR3 is TGCGCCAGCAGCTCCGGACAGGCGAGCTCTGGGGCCAACGTCCTGACTTTC. Its translation: CASSSGQASSGANVLTF.

This clone has more than one count but fewer than ten. The chain combines TRBV7-6 with TRBJ2-6, with 11 bases lining up with TRBD1. Germline V gene lookup returns CDR1 SGHVS and CDR2 FNYEAQ. V gave up 4 bases and J gave up 3 bases; unmatched junction bases: 8. The CDR3 sequence is 18 residues long. The CDR3 loop is CASSSAGTGGRGANVLTF. The CDR3 bases are TGTGCCAGCAGCTCTGCCGGGACAGGGGGTCGTGGGGCCAACGTCCTGACTTTC. Using reference TRBV7-6 and TRBJ2-6 for the parts outside the CDR3, the full variable domain is GAGVSQSPRYKVTKRGQDVALRCDPISGHVSLYWYRQALGQGPEFLTYFNYEAQQDKSGLPNDRFSAERPEGSISTLTIQRTEQRDSAMYRCASSSAGTGGRGANVLTFGAGSRLTVL.

The chain links TRBV6-1 to TRBJ1-1; D unresolved. This CDR3 comprises 13 residues. V was clipped by 0 bases and J by 11 bases, with 13 bases between them. Germline V gene data show CDR1 as MNHNS and CDR2 as SASEGT. The CDR3 DNA sequence: TGTGCCAGCAGTGAAGCGGGAAGGAGGGAGGCTTTCTTT. Protein: CASSEAGRREAFF.

This chain uses TRBV5-1 with TRBJ2-2; D is unresolved. The V and J ends lost 4 bases and 0 bases respectively, with 7 bases between them. The V gene's germline CDR1 is SGHRS and CDR2 YFSETQ. CDR3 length equals 14 residues. CDR3 in amino acids: CASSPDTNTGELFF. CDR3 in DNA: TGCGCCAGCAGCCCCGACACGAACACCGGGGAGCTGTTTTTT.

The CDR3 here is CASSPIQGSYEQYF. CDR3 DNA sequence: TGTGCCAGCAGTCCCATACAGGGTTCCTACGAGCAGTACTTC. This chain joins TRBV28 and TRBJ2-7, with a tentative D call TRBD1 (6 bases). Trimming left V 5 bases short and J 1 base short, with 12 bases between. Germline values: CDR1 MDHEN, CDR2 SYDVKM. The CDR3 loop spans 14 amino acids.

The rearrangement joins TRBV6-6 to TRBJ2-2; a possible D gene is TRBD1 (6 bases). This CDR3 spans 14 amino acids. Between the trimmed V and J ends, which lost 6 bases and 13 bases, there was a span of 21 bases. Germline CDR1 is MNHNY and CDR2 is SVGAGI (reference sequence). DNA of the CDR3: TGTGCCAGCAGCCGGGCGCAAGGGGGTCGCACGCTGTTTTTT. It is translated as CASSRAQGGRTLFF.

This clone was counted a single time. DNA for the CDR3: TGTGCCAGCAGCCCCAAAACCCCGTGTCCTTGCGGAAAACTGTTTTTT. Protein: CASSPKTPCPCGKLFF. This sequence joins TRBV11-3 and TRBJ1-4; D unresolved. CDR1 is SGHNT and CDR2 is YENEEA in the germline V gene. The CDR3 is 16 residues long. V lost 5 bases, J lost 10 bases, and 23 bases lay in between.

The rearrangement uses TRBV28 and TRBJ2-1, with 7 bases that match TRBD1. With V trimmed by 6 bases and J by 3 bases, 8 bases remained unmatched. Germline V CDR1 and CDR2: MDHEN, SYDVKM. CDR3 size: 15 residues. The CDR3 is CASSLRDRVYNEQFF. The DNA for the CDR3 is TGTGCCAGCAGCCTCCGGGACAGAGTCTACAATGAGCAGTTCTTC.

This clone was recorded only once. The chain uses TRBV5-1 and TRBJ2-7; 8 bases are a match to TRBD1. Germline V CDR1 and CDR2: SGHRS, YFSETQ. The junction had 7 bases not matched to a gene; V was cut back by 0 bases and J by 5 bases. This CDR3 is built from 15 residues. CDR3 sequence reads: CASSLGSGGLDEQYF. The CDR3 region has the DNA TGCGCCAGCAGCTTGGGTTCAGGGGGCCTCGACGAGCAGTACTTC.

This clone has a single count. The rearrangement links TRBV5-1 to TRBJ2-7; 7 bases map to TRBD2. With V trimmed by 1 base and J by 6 bases, 13 bases remained unmatched. CDR3 length equals 16 residues. In germline, CDR1 is SGHRS, CDR2 YFSETQ. The CDR3 nucleotides read TGCGCCAGCAGCTTGTCGATCGCGGGAGAACGGGGCGAGCAGTACTTC. This encodes CASSLSIAGERGEQYF. Full variable domain (remainder filled in from reference TRBV5-1 and TRBJ2-7): KAGVTQTPRYLIKTRGQQVTLSCSPISGHRSVSWYQQTPGQGLQFLFEYFSETQRNKGNFPGRFSGRQFSNSRSEMNVSTLELGDSALYLCASSLSIAGERGEQYFGPGTRLTVT.

This chain connects TRBV7-9 to TRBJ1-4; 7 bases match TRBD1. The CDR3 has 16 residues. The V gene end was trimmed by 4 bases and the J gene end by 2 bases; junction bases not matched to a gene: 7. Germline lookup yields CDR1 SEHNR and CDR2 FQNEAQ (reference sequence). CDR3 bases: TGTGCCAGCAGCTCGGATCGACAGGGTACTAATGAAAAACTGTTTTTT. Its translation is CASSSDRQGTNEKLFF.

The gene calls are TRBV5-4 and TRBJ2-7, with 10 bases identical to TRBD2. CDR1 and CDR2 (germline): SGHNT, YYREEE (reference sequence). CDR3 length equals 15 residues. V shed 3 bases, J shed 4 bases, and the junction held 7 bases outside the gene matches. CDR3 loop: CASSSLAGETYEQYF. In nucleotides, the CDR3 is TGTGCCAGCAGCTCCCTAGCGGGAGAAACTTACGAGCAGTACTTC.

V and J are TRBV5-5 and TRBJ2-1; maybe TRBD2 (6 bases). The CDR3 contains 16 residues. CDR1 is SGHKS and CDR2 is YYEKEE in the germline V gene (reference sequence). V was clipped by 4 bases and J by 8 bases, with 22 bases between them. CDR3 sequence (DNA): TGTGCCAGCAGCCCCTTCTGGGGAGTACCGGGGGATGAGCAGTTCTTC. This sequence encodes CASSPFWGVPGDEQFF.

The rearrangement joins TRBV4-2 to TRBJ2-3, with 7 bases fitting TRBD2. The junction had 5 bases not matched to a gene; V was cut back by 0 bases and J by 2 bases. CDR3 length: 16 residues. CDR1 LGHNA and CDR2 YNFKEQ come from the germline V gene. The CDR3 nucleotides read TGTGCCAGCAGCCAAGAGGTGGGAGGGTACACAGATACGCAGTATTTT. This encodes CASSQEVGGYTDTQYF.

The J gene is TRBJ2-1, the V gene TRBV5-1; TRBD2 aligns across 7 bases. The CDR3 runs 16 residues. Germline lookup yields CDR1 SGHRS and CDR2 YFSETQ. V was clipped by 1 base and J by 1 base; unmatched bases: 5. Here the CDR3 reads CASSLSISGSYNEQFF. DNA for the CDR3: TGCGCCAGCAGCTTGAGTATTAGCGGGTCCTACAATGAGCAGTTCTTC.